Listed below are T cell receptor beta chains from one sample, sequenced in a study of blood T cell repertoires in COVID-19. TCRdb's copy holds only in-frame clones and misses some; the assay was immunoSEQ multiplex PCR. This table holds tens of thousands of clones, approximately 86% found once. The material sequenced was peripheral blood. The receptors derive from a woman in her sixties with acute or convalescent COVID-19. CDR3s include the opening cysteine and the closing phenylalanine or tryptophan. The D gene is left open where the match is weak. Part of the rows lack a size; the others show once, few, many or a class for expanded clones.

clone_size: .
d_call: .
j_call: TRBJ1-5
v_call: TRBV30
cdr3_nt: TGTGCCTGGAGTGTACGGGAGAATCAGCCCCAGCATTTT
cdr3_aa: CAWSVRENQPQHF

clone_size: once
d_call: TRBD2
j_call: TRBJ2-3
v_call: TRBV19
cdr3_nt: TGTGCCAGTAGTATGGGACTAGCGGGAGGGCGCGATACGCAGTATTTT
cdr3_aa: CASSMGLAGGRDTQYF

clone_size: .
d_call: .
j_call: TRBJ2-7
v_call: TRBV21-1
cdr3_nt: TGTGCCAGCAGCGCGCGGTCCGTTTGGGGCACCTACGAGCAGTACTTC
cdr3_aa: CASSARSVWGTYEQYF

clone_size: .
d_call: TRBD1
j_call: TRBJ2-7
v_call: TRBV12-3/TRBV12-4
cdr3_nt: TGTGCCACCAGACTAACAGGGGGCGAGCAGTACTTC
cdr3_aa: CATRLTGGEQYF

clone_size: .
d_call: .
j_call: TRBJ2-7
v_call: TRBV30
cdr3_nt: TGTGCCTGGAGTGGGGGGGGCGCGTACGAGCAGTACTTC
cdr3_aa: CAWSGGGAYEQYF

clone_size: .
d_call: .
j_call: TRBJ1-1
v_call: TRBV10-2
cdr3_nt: TGCGCCAGCAGTGAGCCGGGGGTGGTCACTGAAGCTTTCTTT
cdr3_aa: CASSEPGVVTEAFF

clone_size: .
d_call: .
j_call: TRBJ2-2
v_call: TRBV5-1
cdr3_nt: TGCGCCAGCGAGGACAGACGTACCGGGGAGCTGTTTTTT
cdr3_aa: CASEDRRTGELFF

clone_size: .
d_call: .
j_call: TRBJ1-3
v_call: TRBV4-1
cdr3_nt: TGCGCCAGCAGCCAAGGCGTGGGGAGGAACACCATATATTTT
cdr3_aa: CASSQGVGRNTIYF

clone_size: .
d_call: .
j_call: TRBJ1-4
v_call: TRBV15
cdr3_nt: TGTGCCACCAGCCAAAGCAGGGGTGAAAAACTGTTTTTT
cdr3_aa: CATSQSRGEKLFF

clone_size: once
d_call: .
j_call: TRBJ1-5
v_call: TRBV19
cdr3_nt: TGTGCCAGTGGATGGGGTGGCCGGCGGGGCAATCAGCCCCAGCATTTT
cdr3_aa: CASGWGGRRGNQPQHF

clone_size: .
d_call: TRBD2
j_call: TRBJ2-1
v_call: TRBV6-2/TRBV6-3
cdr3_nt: TGTGCCAGCAGTTACTCGAACCTCGGGGGCGGGAGGAGGTACAATGAGCAGTTCTTC
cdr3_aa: CASSYSNLGGGRRYNEQFF

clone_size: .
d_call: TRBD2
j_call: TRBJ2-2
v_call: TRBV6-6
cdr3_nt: TGTGCCAGCAAGACGGGGGGTAGGACCGGGGAGCTGTTTTTT
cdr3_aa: CASKTGGRTGELFF

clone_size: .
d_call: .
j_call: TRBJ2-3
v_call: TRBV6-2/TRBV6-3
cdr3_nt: TGTGCCAGCAGTTATAACCCCCTAGCGAGTACAGATACGCAGTATTTT
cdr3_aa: CASSYNPLASTDTQYF

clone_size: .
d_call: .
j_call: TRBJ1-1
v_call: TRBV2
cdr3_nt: TGTGCCAGCTTTACACAGGGCCTACTGAACACTGAAGCTTTCTTT
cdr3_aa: CASFTQGLLNTEAFF